This T cell receptor (beta chain) came from a study of cytomegalovirus exposure and HLA in healthy donors. Use of 60 Vbeta and 13 Jbeta primers characterized the PCR. TCRdb's table, derived via immunoSEQ multiplex PCR, lists solely in-frame clones and lacks some. The sample lists about 180,000 clones; 70% to 80% were seen once. The TCR was taken from a man in his late teens or twenties in good health and CMV-seronegative. The sequenced material came from PBMCs.

In DNA, the CDR3 is TGCGCCAGCAGCTTGGCCGGACAGGGTAGAAATGAAAAACTGTTTTTT. It codes for CASSLAGQGRNEKLFF. The chain has TRBV5-1 and TRBJ1-4; 8 bases match TRBD1. Germline CDR1 reads SGHRS; CDR2 reads YFSETQ. Losses at the gene ends were 0 bases for V and 5 bases for J; bases not matched to a gene: 6. There are 16 residues in the CDR3.